This TCR beta chain was documented in a study of T cell repertoires in cytomegalovirus infection. As for the study in general: An indication of both CMV infection and matching HLA type came from public TCR beta signatures. Findings of the study overall: Based on cumulative public TCR beta family frequency, carriers of CMV plus the relevant HLA were identified.

CDR1 and CDR2 from the germline V gene are SNHLY and FYNNEI. The J segment lost 2 bases and the V segment lost 3 bases, leaving 3 bases of the junction unmatched. The CDR3 runs to 16 residues. With regard to this clonotype: Antigen specificity is unknown.

MiXCR, run by TCRdb on the reads, gives a single entry per CDR3 protein. The sample carries about 920,000 distinct CDR3 sequences, more than 25% recorded once. The TCR was taken from a human donor in good health (CMV status not recorded). Some clones in this sample may be carry-over from other donors' samples. This sample comprised cultured CD8+ T cells from PBMCs, obtained from culture after CMV antigen stimulation. The gene calls are TRBV2 and TRBJ2-1, with 11 bases lining up with TRBD2. CDR3 sequence: CASSEKGLAAYNEQFF. In DNA form, the CDR3 reads TGTGCCAGCAGTGAGAAGGGACTAGCGGCCTACAATGAGCAGTTCTTC.